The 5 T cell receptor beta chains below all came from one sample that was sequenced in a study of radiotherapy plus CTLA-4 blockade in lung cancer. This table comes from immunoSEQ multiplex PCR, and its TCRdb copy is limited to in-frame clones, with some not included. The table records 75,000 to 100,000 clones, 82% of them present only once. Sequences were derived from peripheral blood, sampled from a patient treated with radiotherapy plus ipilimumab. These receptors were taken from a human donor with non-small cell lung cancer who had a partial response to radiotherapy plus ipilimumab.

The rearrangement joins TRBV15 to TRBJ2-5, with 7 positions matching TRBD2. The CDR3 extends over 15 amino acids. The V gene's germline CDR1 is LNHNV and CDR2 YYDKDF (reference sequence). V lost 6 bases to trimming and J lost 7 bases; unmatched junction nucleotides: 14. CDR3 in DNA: TGTGCCACCAGTCCCCAGCGGGAACCGAGCGGGACCCAGTACTTC. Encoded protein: CATSPQREPSGTQYF.

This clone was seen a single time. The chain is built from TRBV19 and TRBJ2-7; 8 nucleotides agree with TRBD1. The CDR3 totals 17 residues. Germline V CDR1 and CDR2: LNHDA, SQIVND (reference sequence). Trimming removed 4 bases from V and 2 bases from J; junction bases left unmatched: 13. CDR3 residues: CASSTKHDRGNPYEQYF. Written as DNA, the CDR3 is TGTGCCAGTAGTACTAAACATGACAGGGGTAATCCCTACGAGCAGTACTTC.

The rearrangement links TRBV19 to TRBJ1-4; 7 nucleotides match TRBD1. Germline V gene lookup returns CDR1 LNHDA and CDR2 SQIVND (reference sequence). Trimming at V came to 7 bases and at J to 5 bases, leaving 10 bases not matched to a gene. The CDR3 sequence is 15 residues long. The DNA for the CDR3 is TGTGCCAGTACCGATCCAGGGGGACCCAATGAAAAACTGTTTTTT. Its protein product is CASTDPGGPNEKLFF.

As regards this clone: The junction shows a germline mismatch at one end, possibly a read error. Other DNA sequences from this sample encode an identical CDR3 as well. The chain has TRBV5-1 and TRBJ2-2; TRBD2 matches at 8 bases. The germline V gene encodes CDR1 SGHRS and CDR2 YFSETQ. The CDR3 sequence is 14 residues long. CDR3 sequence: CASSLQRERGELFF. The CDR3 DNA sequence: TGTGCCAGCAGCTTGCAGCGGGAGAGAGGGGAGCTGTTTTTT.

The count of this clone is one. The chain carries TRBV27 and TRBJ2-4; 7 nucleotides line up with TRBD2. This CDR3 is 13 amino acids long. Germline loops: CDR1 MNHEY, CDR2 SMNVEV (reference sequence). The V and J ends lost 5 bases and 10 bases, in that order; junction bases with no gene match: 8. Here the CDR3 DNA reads TGTGCCAGCAGTAACCGGGACTACTTTATTCAGTACTTC. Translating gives CASSNRDYFIQYF.